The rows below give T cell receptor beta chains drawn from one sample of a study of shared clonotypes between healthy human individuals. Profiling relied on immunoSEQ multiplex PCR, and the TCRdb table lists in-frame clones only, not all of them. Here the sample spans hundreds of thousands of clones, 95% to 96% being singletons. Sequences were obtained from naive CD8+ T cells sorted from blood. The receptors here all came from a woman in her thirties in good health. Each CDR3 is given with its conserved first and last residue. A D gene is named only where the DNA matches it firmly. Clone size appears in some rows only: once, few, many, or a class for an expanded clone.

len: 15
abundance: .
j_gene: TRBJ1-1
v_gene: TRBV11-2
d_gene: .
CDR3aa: CASSTPTEGDTEAFF
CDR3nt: TGTGCCAGCAGCACCCCGACCGAAGGGGACACTGAAGCTTTCTTT

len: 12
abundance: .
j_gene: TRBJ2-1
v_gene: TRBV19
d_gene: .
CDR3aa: CAAAGRYNEQFF
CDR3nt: TGTGCCGCGGCGGGACGGTACAATGAGCAGTTCTTC

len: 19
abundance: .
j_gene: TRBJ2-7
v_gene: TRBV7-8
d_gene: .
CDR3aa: CASSLLGTGELAGAYEQYF
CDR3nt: TGTGCCAGCAGCTTATTAGGGACAGGGGAACTAGCGGGGGCCTACGAGCAGTACTTC

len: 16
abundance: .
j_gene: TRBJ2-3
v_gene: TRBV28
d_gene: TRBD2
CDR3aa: CASRPLAGEAPDTQYF
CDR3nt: TGTGCCAGCAGACCTCTCGCGGGAGAGGCGCCGGATACGCAGTATTTT

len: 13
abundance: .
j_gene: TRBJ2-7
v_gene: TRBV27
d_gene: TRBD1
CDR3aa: CASSLTGGHEQYF
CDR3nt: TGTGCCAGCAGTTTAACAGGGGGCCACGAGCAGTACTTC

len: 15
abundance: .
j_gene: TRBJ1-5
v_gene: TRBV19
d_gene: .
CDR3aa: CASSIDGPLNQPQHF
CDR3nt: TGTGCCAGTAGTATAGACGGGCCCCTTAATCAGCCCCAGCATTTT

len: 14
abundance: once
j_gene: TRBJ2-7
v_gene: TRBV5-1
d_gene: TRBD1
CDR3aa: CASSLPGGPYEQYF
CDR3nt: TGCGCCAGCAGCTTGCCAGGGGGCCCCTACGAGCAGTACTTC

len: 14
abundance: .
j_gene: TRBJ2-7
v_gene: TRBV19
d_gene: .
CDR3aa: CASSPGQMNYEQYF
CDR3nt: TGTGCCAGTAGTCCGGGACAAATGAACTACGAGCAGTACTTC

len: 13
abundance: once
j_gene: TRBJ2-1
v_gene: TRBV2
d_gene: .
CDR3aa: CASSGADYNEQFF
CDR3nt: TGTGCCAGCAGTGGGGCGGACTACAATGAGCAGTTCTTC

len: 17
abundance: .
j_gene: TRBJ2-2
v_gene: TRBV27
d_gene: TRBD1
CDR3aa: CASSLSITGANTGELFF
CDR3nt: TGTGCCAGCAGTTTATCGATTACAGGGGCGAACACCGGGGAGCTGTTTTTT

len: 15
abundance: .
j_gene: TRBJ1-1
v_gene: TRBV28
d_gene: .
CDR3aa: CASSSYFGVNTEAFF
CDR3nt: TGTGCCAGCAGTTCCTACTTTGGAGTCAACACTGAAGCTTTCTTT

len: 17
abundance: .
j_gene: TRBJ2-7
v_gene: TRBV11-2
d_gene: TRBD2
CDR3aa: CASSPTSGGRATYEQYF
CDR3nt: TGTGCCAGCAGCCCCACCTCTGGTGGGAGGGCGACCTACGAGCAGTACTTC

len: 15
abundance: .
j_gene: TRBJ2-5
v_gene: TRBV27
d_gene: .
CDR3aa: CASSLVLSKQETQYF
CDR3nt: TGTGCCAGCAGTTTAGTACTGTCGAAACAAGAGACCCAGTACTTC

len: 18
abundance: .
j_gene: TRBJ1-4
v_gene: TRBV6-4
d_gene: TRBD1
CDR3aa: CASSDSGTGGGTNEKLFF
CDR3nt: TGTGCCAGCAGTGACTCCGGGACAGGGGGCGGCACTAATGAAAAACTGTTTTTT

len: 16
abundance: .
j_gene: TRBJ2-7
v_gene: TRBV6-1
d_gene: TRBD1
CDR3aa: CASSEWASGQIYEQYF
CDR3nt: TGTGCCAGCAGTGAATGGGCCTCGGGACAGATCTACGAGCAGTACTTC

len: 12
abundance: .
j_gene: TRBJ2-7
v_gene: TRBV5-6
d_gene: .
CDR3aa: CASSEGIYEQYF
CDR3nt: TGTGCCAGCAGTGAGGGGATCTACGAGCAGTACTTC

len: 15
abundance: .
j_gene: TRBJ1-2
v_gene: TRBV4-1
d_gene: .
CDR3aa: CASSLRGGGSYGYTF
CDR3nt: TGCGCCAGCAGCCTCAGGGGCGGGGGGAGCTATGGCTACACCTTC

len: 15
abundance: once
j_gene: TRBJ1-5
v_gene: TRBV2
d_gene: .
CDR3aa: CASSEGQGPRQPQHF
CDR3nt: TGTGCCAGCAGTGAAGGTCAGGGGCCCCGTCAGCCCCAGCATTTT

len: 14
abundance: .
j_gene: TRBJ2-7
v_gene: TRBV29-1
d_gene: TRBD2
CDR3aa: CSVAGGRASYEQYF
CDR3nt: TGCAGCGTGGCTGGCGGGAGGGCCTCTTACGAGCAGTACTTC

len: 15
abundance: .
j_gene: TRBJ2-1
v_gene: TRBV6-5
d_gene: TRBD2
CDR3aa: CASSYGGLAGAEQFF
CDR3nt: TGTGCCAGCAGTTACGGGGGACTAGCGGGAGCTGAGCAGTTCTTC

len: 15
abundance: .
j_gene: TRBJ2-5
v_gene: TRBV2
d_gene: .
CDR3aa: CASSDWPDSQETQYF
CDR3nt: TGTGCCAGCAGTGATTGGCCGGACAGCCAAGAGACCCAGTACTTC

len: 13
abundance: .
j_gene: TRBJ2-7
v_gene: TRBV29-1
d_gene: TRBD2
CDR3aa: CSVLAESIYEQYF
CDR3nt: TGCAGCGTTCTAGCGGAGTCGATCTACGAGCAGTACTTC

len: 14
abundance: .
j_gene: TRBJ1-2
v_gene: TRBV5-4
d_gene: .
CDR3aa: CASSLEGSGYGYTF
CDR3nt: TGTGCCAGCAGCTTAGAAGGGTCGGGCTATGGCTACACCTTC

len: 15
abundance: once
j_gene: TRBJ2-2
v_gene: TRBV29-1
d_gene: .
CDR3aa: CSVDIGRGDTGELFF
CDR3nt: TGCAGCGTTGATATAGGCAGGGGGGACACCGGGGAGCTGTTTTTT

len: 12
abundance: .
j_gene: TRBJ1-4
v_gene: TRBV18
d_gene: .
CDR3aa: CASSTDEEKLFF
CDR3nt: TGTGCCAGCTCAACGGACGAGGAAAAACTGTTTTTT

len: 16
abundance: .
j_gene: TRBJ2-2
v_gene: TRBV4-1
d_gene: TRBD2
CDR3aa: CASSPGLAVRTGELFF
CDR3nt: TGCGCCAGCAGCCCGGGACTAGCGGTCCGCACCGGGGAGCTGTTTTTT

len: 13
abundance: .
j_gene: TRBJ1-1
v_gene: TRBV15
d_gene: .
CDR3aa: CATSRERTDEAFF
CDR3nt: TGTGCCACCAGCAGAGAACGGACCGATGAAGCTTTCTTT

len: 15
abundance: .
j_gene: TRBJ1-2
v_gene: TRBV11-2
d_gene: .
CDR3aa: CASSLHTGTNLPDTF
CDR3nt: TGTGCCAGCAGCTTACATACGGGAACGAACCTACCGGACACCTTC

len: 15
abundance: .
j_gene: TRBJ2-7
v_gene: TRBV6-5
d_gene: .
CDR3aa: CASSYLSGFTHEQYF
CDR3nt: TGTGCCAGCAGTTACCTATCAGGGTTCACCCACGAGCAGTACTTC

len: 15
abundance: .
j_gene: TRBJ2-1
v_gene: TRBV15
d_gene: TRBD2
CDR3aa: CATSRDGTTYNEQFF
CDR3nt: TGTGCCACCAGCAGGGACGGGACTACCTACAATGAGCAGTTCTTC

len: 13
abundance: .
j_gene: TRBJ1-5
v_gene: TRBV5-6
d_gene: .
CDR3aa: CASSLASNQPQHF
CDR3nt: TGTGCCAGCAGCTTGGCCAGCAATCAGCCCCAGCATTTT

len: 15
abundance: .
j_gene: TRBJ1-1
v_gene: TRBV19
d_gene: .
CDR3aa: CASSIEQGLWTEAFF
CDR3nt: TGTGCCAGTAGTATTGAACAGGGCTTGTGGACTGAAGCTTTCTTT

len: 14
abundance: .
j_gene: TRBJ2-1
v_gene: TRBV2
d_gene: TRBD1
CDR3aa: CAGETGGYHNEQFF
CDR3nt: TGTGCCGGGGAGACAGGGGGCTATCACAATGAGCAGTTCTTC

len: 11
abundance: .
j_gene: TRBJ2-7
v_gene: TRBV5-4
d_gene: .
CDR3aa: CASSNLYEQYF
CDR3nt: TGTGCCAGCAGCAACCTTTACGAGCAGTACTTC

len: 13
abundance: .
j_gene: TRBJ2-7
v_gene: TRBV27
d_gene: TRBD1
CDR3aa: CASRPGTGWEQYF
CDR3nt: TGTGCCAGCAGACCCGGGACAGGGTGGGAGCAGTACTTC

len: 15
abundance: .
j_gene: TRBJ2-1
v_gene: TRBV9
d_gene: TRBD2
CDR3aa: CASSVVAGVSNEQFF
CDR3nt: TGTGCCAGCAGCGTAGTAGCGGGAGTAAGCAATGAGCAGTTCTTC

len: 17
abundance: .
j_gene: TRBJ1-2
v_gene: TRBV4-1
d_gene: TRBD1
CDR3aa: CASSRLPRDRGVYGYTF
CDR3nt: TGCGCCAGCAGCCGACTCCCCCGGGACAGGGGGGTCTATGGCTACACCTTC

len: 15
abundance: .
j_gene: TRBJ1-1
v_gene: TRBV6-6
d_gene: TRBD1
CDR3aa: CASSGGQGANTEAFF
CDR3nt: TGTGCCAGCAGCGGAGGACAGGGGGCGAACACTGAAGCTTTCTTT

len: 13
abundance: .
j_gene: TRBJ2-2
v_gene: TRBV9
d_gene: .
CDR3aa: CASSVPGAGELFF
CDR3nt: TGTGCCAGCAGCGTGCCGGGGGCCGGGGAGCTGTTTTTT

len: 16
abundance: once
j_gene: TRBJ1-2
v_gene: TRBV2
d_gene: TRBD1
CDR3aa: CASSEYRDRGSYGYTF
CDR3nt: TGTGCCAGCAGTGAATATCGGGACAGGGGGTCCTATGGCTACACCTTC

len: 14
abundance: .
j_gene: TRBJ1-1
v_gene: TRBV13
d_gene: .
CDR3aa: CASSPGGVRTEAFF
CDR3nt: TGTGCCAGCAGCCCTGGGGGGGTCCGCACTGAAGCTTTCTTT

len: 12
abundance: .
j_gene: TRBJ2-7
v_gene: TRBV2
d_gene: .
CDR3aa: CANRVRSYEQYF
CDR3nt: TGTGCCAACAGAGTAAGGTCCTACGAGCAGTACTTC

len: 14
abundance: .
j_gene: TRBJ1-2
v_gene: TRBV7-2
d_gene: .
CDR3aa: CASSTGETNYGYTF
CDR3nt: TGTGCCAGCAGCACAGGAGAGACTAACTATGGCTACACCTTC

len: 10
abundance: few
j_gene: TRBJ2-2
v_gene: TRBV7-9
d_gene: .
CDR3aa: CASPRVELFF
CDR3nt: TGTGCCAGCCCGCGGGTGGAGCTGTTTTTT

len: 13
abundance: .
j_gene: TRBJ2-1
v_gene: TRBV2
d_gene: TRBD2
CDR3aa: CASKAGGIHEQFF
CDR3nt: TGTGCCAGCAAGGCGGGAGGCATTCATGAGCAGTTCTTC

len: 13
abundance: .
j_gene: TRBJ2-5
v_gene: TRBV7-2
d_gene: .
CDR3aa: CASSSGTQETQYF
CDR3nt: TGTGCCAGCAGCTCCGGGACTCAAGAGACCCAGTACTTC

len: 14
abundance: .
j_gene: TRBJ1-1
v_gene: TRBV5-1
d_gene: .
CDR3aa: CASSDGWGNTEAFF
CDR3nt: TGCGCCAGCAGCGACGGGTGGGGGAACACTGAAGCTTTCTTT

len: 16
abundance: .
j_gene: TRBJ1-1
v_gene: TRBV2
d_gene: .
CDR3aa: CASSRTGPRRDTEAFF
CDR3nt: TGTGCCAGCAGTAGAACGGGACCCCGGAGGGACACTGAAGCTTTCTTT

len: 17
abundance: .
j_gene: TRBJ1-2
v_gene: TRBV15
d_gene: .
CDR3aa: CATSRGGEWASNYGYTF
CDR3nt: TGTGCCACCAGCAGAGGCGGTGAGTGGGCGTCTAACTATGGCTACACCTTC

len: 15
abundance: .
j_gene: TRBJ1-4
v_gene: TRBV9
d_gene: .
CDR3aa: CASSPLQGNGQKLFF
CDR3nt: TGTGCCAGCAGCCCCCTGCAGGGGAACGGCCAAAAACTGTTTTTT

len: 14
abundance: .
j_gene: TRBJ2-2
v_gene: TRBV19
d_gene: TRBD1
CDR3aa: CASIQDRDAGELFF
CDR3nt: TGTGCCAGTATACAGGACAGGGACGCCGGGGAGCTGTTTTTT

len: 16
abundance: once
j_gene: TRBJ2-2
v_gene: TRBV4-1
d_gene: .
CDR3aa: CASSQDIGVLTGELFF
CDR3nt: TGCGCCAGCAGCCAAGATATTGGGGTCCTCACCGGGGAGCTGTTTTTT

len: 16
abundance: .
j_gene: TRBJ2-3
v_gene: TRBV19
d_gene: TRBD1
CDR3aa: CASSSDRGYDTDTQYF
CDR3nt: TGTGCCAGTAGTAGCGACAGGGGGTATGACACAGATACGCAGTATTTT

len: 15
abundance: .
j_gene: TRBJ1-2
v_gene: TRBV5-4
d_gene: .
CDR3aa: CASSSEGRATYGYTF
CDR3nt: TGTGCCAGCAGCTCTGAGGGTAGGGCTACCTATGGCTACACCTTC